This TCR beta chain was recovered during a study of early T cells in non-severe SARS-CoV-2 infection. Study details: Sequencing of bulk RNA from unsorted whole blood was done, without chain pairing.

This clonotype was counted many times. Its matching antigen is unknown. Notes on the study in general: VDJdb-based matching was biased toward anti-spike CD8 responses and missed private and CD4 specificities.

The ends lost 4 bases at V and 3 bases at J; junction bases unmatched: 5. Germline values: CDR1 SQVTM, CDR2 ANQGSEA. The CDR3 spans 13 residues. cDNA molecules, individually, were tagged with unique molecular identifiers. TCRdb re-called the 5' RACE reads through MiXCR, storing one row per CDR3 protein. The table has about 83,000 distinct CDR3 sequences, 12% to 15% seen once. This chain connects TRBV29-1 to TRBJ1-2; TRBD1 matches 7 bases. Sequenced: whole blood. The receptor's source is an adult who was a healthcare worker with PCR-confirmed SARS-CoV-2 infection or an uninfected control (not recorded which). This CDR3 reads CSVARDSYYGYTF. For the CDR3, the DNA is TGCAGCGTTGCTCGGGACAGCTACTATGGCTACACCTTC.